The sample holds many counts of the clone carrying this T cell receptor (beta chain). V trimming: 4 bases; J trimming: 2 bases; junction bases outside the gene matches: 6. CDR3 length: 15 amino acids. Germline assignment: CDR1 SGDLS and CDR2 YYNGEE. The source of the sample is a study of T-cell reconstitution after alpha-beta-depleted transplantation in children. TCRbeta library preparation incorporated unique molecular identifiers. MiXCR was run by TCRdb on the PCR reads, yielding one entry per CDR3 protein. The sample gives about 250,000 distinct CDR3 sequences, more than 20% of which show up once; 4% to 5.5% is in the top ten.

The chain has TRBV9 and TRBJ2-7, with TRBD2 matching over 10 bases. This specimen consisted of PBMCs, mostly from graft donor cells, obtained 360 days after TCRalphabeta/CD19-depleted stem cell transplant. The TCR comes from a female patient between 2 and 15 years old who had a stem cell transplant for congenital amegakaryocytic thrombocytopenia, so the T cells may come from the graft donor. The CDR3 region is CASSPRTSGTYEQYF. In nucleotides, the CDR3 is TGTGCCAGCAGCCCACGGACTAGCGGAACCTACGAGCAGTACTTC. Combining the CDR3 with reference TRBV9 and TRBJ2-7 gives the whole variable domain DSGVTQTPKHLITATGQRVTLRCSPRSGDLSVYWYQQSLDQGLQFLIQYYNGEERAKGNILERFSAQQFPDLHSELNLSSLELGDSALYFCASSPRTSGTYEQYFGPGTRLTVT.